This T cell receptor (beta chain) was identified during a study of cytomegalovirus exposure and HLA in healthy donors. Looking at the study overall: HLA-typed donors were the source of 90 million or so unique TCRs, which an early data release held. Study outcomes and limitations: Among the most significant clusters, several appeared linked to common viral pathogens in a later analysis.

In the PCR, 60 Vbeta and 13 Jbeta primers were used. The protocol was immunoSEQ multiplex PCR, while the TCRdb copy is restricted to in-frame clones and leaves out a portion. The data contain 110,000 to 150,000 clones, over 75% of them singletons. About this clone: The target antigen is unknown.

The CDR3 covers 18 residues. Germline values: CDR1 KGHSH, CDR2 LQKENI. V was cut by 6 bases and J by 2 bases, with 23 bases left in between. The chain couples TRBV18 to TRBJ1-5; D not resolved. Sequenced input: PBMCs. This receptor was identified in a female donor in good health and CMV-seronegative. The DNA of the CDR3 is TGTGCCAGCTCTCCTATAGGACCTGCCCTAGCGGGCAATCAGCCCCAGCATTTT. Amino acids: CASSPIGPALAGNQPQHF.